A selection of T cell receptor beta chains follows, all from one sample in a study of human T cells and chemical hapten exposure. TCRdb called the RACE reads again in MiXCR, with one record for every CDR3 protein. This sample carries 110,000 to 150,000 distinct CDR3 sequences, roughly 12% of them seen once, and the ten largest clones take 1.3% to 1.5%. The source material was whole blood, sampled in connection with sensitization to the hapten diphenylcyclopropenone (DPC). The receptor set was obtained from a woman between 45 and 65 years old with alopecia areata. Some clones in this sample may be carry-over from other donors' samples. Each CDR3 is given with its conserved first and last residue. The order of the fields is CDR3 protein, CDR3 DNA, clone size, D gene, V gene, J gene. The D gene is left open where the match is weak. Part of the rows lack a size; the others show once, few, many or a class for expanded clones.

CDR3 protein: CASTTPGGRLGETQYF
CDR3 DNA: TGTGCCAGCACCACCCCGGGGGGGCGGTTAGGGGAGACCCAGTACTTC
clone size: -
D gene: TRBD2
V gene: TRBV12-3/TRBV12-4
J gene: TRBJ2-5

CDR3 protein: CSARQPGKRGYTF
CDR3 DNA: TGCAGTGCCCGACAGCCCGGTAAAAGAGGCTACACCTTC
clone size: once
D gene: -
V gene: TRBV20-1
J gene: TRBJ1-2

CDR3 protein: CASSQNNEQFF
CDR3 DNA: TGTGCCAGCAGCCAGAACAATGAGCAGTTCTTC
clone size: few
D gene: -
V gene: TRBV7-9
J gene: TRBJ2-1

CDR3 protein: CASSPQQGLGEQYF
CDR3 DNA: TGTGCCAGCAGCCCCCAACAGGGATTGGGCGAGCAGTACTTC
clone size: many
D gene: -
V gene: TRBV9
J gene: TRBJ2-7

CDR3 protein: CASSESRGLTGNTIYF
CDR3 DNA: TGCGCCAGCAGTGAGTCGAGGGGGTTGACTGGAAACACCATATATTTT
clone size: -
D gene: -
V gene: TRBV10-2
J gene: TRBJ1-3

CDR3 protein: CASSMSSGPYNEQFF
CDR3 DNA: TGTGCCAGTAGTATGTCTAGCGGCCCCTACAATGAGCAGTTCTTC
clone size: few
D gene: TRBD2
V gene: TRBV19
J gene: TRBJ2-1

CDR3 protein: CASSRRAGGTGNTIYF
CDR3 DNA: TGTGCCAGCTCCCGTCGGGCCGGCGGCACTGGAAACACCATATATTTT
clone size: -
D gene: -
V gene: TRBV18
J gene: TRBJ1-3

CDR3 protein: CASSLVASGEQYF
CDR3 DNA: TGTGCTAGCAGCTTAGTGGCTAGCGGCGAGCAGTACTTC
clone size: -
D gene: TRBD2
V gene: TRBV7-7
J gene: TRBJ2-7

CDR3 protein: CASSPGGQETQYF
CDR3 DNA: TGTGCCAGCTCCCCCGGGGGACAAGAGACCCAGTACTTC
clone size: few
D gene: -
V gene: TRBV18
J gene: TRBJ2-5

CDR3 protein: CASSSPPQETQYF
CDR3 DNA: TGTGCCAGCAGCTCCCCACCCCAAGAGACCCAGTACTTC
clone size: many
D gene: -
V gene: TRBV7-2
J gene: TRBJ2-5

CDR3 protein: CSARVAGGGGINYGYTF
CDR3 DNA: TGCAGTGCTAGAGTCGCAGGGGGAGGTGGTATTAACTATGGCTACACCTTC
clone size: -
D gene: TRBD1
V gene: TRBV20-1
J gene: TRBJ1-2

CDR3 protein: CASSPATDTQYF
CDR3 DNA: TGCGCCAGCAGCCCGGCAACAGATACGCAGTATTTT
clone size: few
D gene: -
V gene: TRBV5-1
J gene: TRBJ2-3

CDR3 protein: CASTPDPFVTSGGGHEQFF
CDR3 DNA: TGTGCCAGCACGCCCGACCCCTTCGTGACTAGCGGGGGTGGCCATGAGCAGTTCTTC
clone size: -
D gene: -
V gene: TRBV21-1
J gene: TRBJ2-1

CDR3 protein: CASSTDRGTDTQYF
CDR3 DNA: TGTGCCAGCAGCACCGACAGGGGAACAGATACGCAGTATTTT
clone size: many
D gene: TRBD1
V gene: TRBV7-9
J gene: TRBJ2-3

CDR3 protein: CASSLERGRGYGYTF
CDR3 DNA: TGTGCCAGCAGCTTAGAGAGGGGCAGGGGGTATGGCTACACCTTC
clone size: many
D gene: TRBD1
V gene: TRBV7-2
J gene: TRBJ1-2

CDR3 protein: CASSYRNTDTQYF
CDR3 DNA: TGTGCCAGCAGTTACAGGAACACAGATACGCAGTATTTT
clone size: -
D gene: -
V gene: TRBV6-2/TRBV6-3
J gene: TRBJ2-3

CDR3 protein: CASRQRESYEQYF
CDR3 DNA: TGTGCCAGCAGACAGCGGGAGTCCTACGAGCAGTACTTC
clone size: many
D gene: TRBD2
V gene: TRBV6-5
J gene: TRBJ2-7

CDR3 protein: CATSRDRDQGEKLFF
CDR3 DNA: TGTGCCACCAGCAGGGACCGGGACCAGGGTGAAAAACTGTTTTTT
clone size: -
D gene: -
V gene: TRBV15
J gene: TRBJ1-4

CDR3 protein: CASSFAGLAGSQAYEQYF
CDR3 DNA: TGTGCCAGCAGTTTTGCGGGACTAGCGGGGTCTCAGGCCTACGAGCAGTACTTC
clone size: many
D gene: TRBD2
V gene: TRBV12-3/TRBV12-4
J gene: TRBJ2-7

CDR3 protein: CASSPGLAGGEQYF
CDR3 DNA: TGTGCCAGCAGTCCGGGACTAGCGGGAGGCGAGCAGTACTTC
clone size: few
D gene: TRBD2
V gene: TRBV12-3/TRBV12-4
J gene: TRBJ2-7

CDR3 protein: CSVEGTAVGRYF
CDR3 DNA: TGCAGCGTTGAAGGTACGGCCGTTGGACGGTACTTC
clone size: many
D gene: -
V gene: TRBV29-1
J gene: TRBJ2-7

CDR3 protein: CSARPVRSGANVLTF
CDR3 DNA: TGCAGTGCTAGACCTGTCCGATCTGGGGCCAACGTCCTGACTTTC
clone size: many
D gene: -
V gene: TRBV20-1
J gene: TRBJ2-6

CDR3 protein: CASSVDPPGTGELFF
CDR3 DNA: TGTGCCAGCAGCGTAGATCCCCCAGGGACCGGGGAGCTGTTTTTT
clone size: many
D gene: -
V gene: TRBV9
J gene: TRBJ2-2

CDR3 protein: CASSWGVVAGELFF
CDR3 DNA: TGTGCCAGCAGCTGGGGGGTAGTCGCCGGGGAGCTGTTTTTT
clone size: many
D gene: -
V gene: TRBV6-1
J gene: TRBJ2-2

CDR3 protein: CSARLAGMTEQYF
CDR3 DNA: TGCAGTGCTAGACTAGCGGGTATGACCGAGCAGTACTTC
clone size: few
D gene: TRBD2
V gene: TRBV20-1
J gene: TRBJ2-7

CDR3 protein: CASSRGLSYEQYF
CDR3 DNA: TGTGCCAGCAGTCGGGGACTCTCCTACGAGCAGTACTTC
clone size: many
D gene: -
V gene: TRBV6-5
J gene: TRBJ2-7

CDR3 protein: CASSMTGTNQPQHF
CDR3 DNA: TGTGCCAGTAGTATGACAGGGACCAATCAGCCCCAGCATTTT
clone size: -
D gene: TRBD1
V gene: TRBV19
J gene: TRBJ1-5

CDR3 protein: CATSESGATYEQYF
CDR3 DNA: TGTGCCACCAGTGAGTCCGGGGCGACCTACGAGCAGTACTTC
clone size: -
D gene: -
V gene: TRBV24-1
J gene: TRBJ2-7

CDR3 protein: CASSLKGQGAGELFF
CDR3 DNA: TGTGCCAGCAGCTTAAAAGGCCAGGGGGCCGGGGAGCTGTTTTTT
clone size: -
D gene: TRBD1
V gene: TRBV7-3
J gene: TRBJ2-2

CDR3 protein: CSAILGNEETQYF
CDR3 DNA: TGCAGTGCTATCTTGGGGAATGAAGAGACCCAGTACTTC
clone size: few
D gene: -
V gene: TRBV20-1
J gene: TRBJ2-5

CDR3 protein: CSAINPTGSESDGYTF
CDR3 DNA: TGCAGTGCTATCAACCCTACAGGGTCTGAGAGTGATGGCTACACCTTC
clone size: many
D gene: -
V gene: TRBV20-1
J gene: TRBJ1-2

CDR3 protein: CASSPGPNQPQHF
CDR3 DNA: TGTGCCAGCAGTCCGGGCCCAAATCAGCCCCAGCATTTT
clone size: many
D gene: -
V gene: TRBV18
J gene: TRBJ1-5

CDR3 protein: CASSRDRANSPLHF
CDR3 DNA: TGCGCCAGCAGCCGCGACAGGGCTAATTCACCCCTCCACTTT
clone size: few
D gene: TRBD1
V gene: TRBV4-1
J gene: TRBJ1-6

CDR3 protein: CASSQEAPRSGELFF
CDR3 DNA: TGTGCCAGCAGCCAAGAAGCCCCCAGGTCCGGGGAGCTGTTTTTT
clone size: -
D gene: -
V gene: TRBV3-1
J gene: TRBJ2-2

CDR3 protein: CASTLDIGNIQYF
CDR3 DNA: TGTGCCAGCACCCTTGACATTGGAAACATTCAGTACTTC
clone size: -
D gene: -
V gene: TRBV6-2/TRBV6-3
J gene: TRBJ2-4

CDR3 protein: CASSLGPGTSQETQYF
CDR3 DNA: TGTGCCAGCAGCTTAGGGCCGGGGACTTCTCAAGAGACCCAGTACTTC
clone size: many
D gene: -
V gene: TRBV11-2
J gene: TRBJ2-5